This T cell receptor beta chain was identified during a study of blood T cell repertoires in COVID-19. Study-wide background: T cells, B-cell-depleted T cells, or PBMCs supplied cDNA or gDNA.

The germline V gene has CDR1 SQVTM and CDR2 ANQGSEA. V was pared by 5 bases and J by 2 bases, with 9 bases between. There are 12 residues in the CDR3. This clone was counted a single time. Authors' data handling: The authors estimated nucleated cell counts from reference gene primer amplification. Sequenced by immunoSEQ multiplex PCR; TCRdb stores in-frame clones only, minus some. The V and J calls and clone size are taken from that table; D and trimming were inferred from the DNA. The sample consists of about 670,000 clones, 80% to 90% of them appearing once. V and J are TRBV29-1 and TRBJ1-1, with D perhaps matching TRBD1 (5 bases). What was sequenced was peripheral blood. The TCR originated in a woman aged 18-29 years with acute or convalescent COVID-19. The CDR3 DNA follows: TGCAGCGTTCTAGACAGTAACACTGAAGCTTTCTTT. Translation gives CSVLDSNTEAFF.